The entry below gives a single T cell receptor (beta chain) sequence along with its context. Its antigen is unknown. The germline V gene has CDR1 MNHEY and CDR2 SMNVEV (reference sequence). Trimming shortened V by 0 bases and J by 5 bases, and 12 bases separated the two germline ends. CDR3 size: 15 residues. The data derive from a study of regulatory T cells in long-lasting Graves disease. Notes on the study in general: The study found TRBV28, TRBJ1-2 and TRBJ2-5 favored in persistent disease.

Time point indicated: newly diagnosed GD, antithyroid drugs for less than 3 months. Construction of the TCR library relied on RNA isolated from PBMCs. Arm-PCR of CDR3 regions and iRepertoire HTBI primers were used to build TCR beta libraries. TCRdb re-analysed the multiplex PCR reads in MiXCR, keeping a single row per CDR3 protein. Among a few hundred thousand distinct CDR3 sequences listed, roughly 12% were seen once. These data are also associated with another study on T cells in Graves' hyperthyroidism and ophthalmopathy. According to that study: HTBI primers were employed in a first-round RT-PCR of the TCR CDR3.

The source material was peripheral blood mononuclear cells (PBMCs), sampled at new diagnosis, from a patient treated with antithyroid drugs. This receptor was obtained from a man aged 25 to 40 with Graves disease. J is TRBJ2-3 and V is TRBV27; TRBD1 might be the D (6 bases). The CDR3 spells CASSLSRAGVDTQYF. CDR3 nucleotide sequence: TGTGCCAGCAGTTTATCTCGGGCAGGGGTAGATACGCAGTATTTT.